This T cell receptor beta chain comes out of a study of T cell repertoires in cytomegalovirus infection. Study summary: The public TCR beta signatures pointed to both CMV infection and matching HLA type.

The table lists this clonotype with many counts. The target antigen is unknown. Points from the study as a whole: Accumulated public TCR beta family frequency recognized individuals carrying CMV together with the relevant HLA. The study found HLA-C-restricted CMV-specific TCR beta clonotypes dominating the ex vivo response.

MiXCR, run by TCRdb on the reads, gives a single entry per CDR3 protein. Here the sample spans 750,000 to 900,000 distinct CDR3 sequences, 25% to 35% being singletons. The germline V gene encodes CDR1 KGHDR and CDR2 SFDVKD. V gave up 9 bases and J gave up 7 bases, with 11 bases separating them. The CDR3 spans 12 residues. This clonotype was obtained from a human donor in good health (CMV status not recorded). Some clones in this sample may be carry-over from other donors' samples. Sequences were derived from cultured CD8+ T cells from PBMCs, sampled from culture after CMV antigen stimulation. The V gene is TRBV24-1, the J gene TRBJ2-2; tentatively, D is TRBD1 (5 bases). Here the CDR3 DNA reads TGTGCCACCTCCAGGGTAAACGGGGAGCTGTTTTTT. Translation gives CATSRVNGELFF.